This TCR beta chain was identified in a study of blood T cell repertoires in COVID-19. Study background: Acute and convalescent COVID-19 specimens originated in the United States, Italy and Spain. T cells, B-cell-depleted T cells, or PBMCs supplied cDNA or gDNA.

In the authors' workflow: Using reference gene primer amplification, nucleated cell counts were estimated. The data were produced by immunoSEQ multiplex PCR, yet TCRdb's version contains in-frame clones alone and is incomplete. V and J calls plus clone size are reproduced from that table; the DNA served to infer D and trimming. The data show fewer than 350,000 clones, about nine tenths seen once. V dropped 1 base and J dropped 3; count of bases not matched to a gene: 5. CDR3 length: 15 residues. Looked up from germline, CDR1 is ENHRY and CDR2 is SYGVKD. The participants were between roughly 18 and 100 years old and came from about two dozen US areas.

This sequence joins TRBV10-3 and TRBJ2-7; 8 positions agree with TRBD2. The TCR sequence derives from a middle-aged woman who had recovered from COVID-19. The sample was PBMCs or T cells enriched from blood (not recorded which). The CDR3 sequence: CAISELGTRDYEQYF. The CDR3 DNA reads as TGTGCCATCAGTGAGTTGGGGACTAGGGACTACGAGCAGTACTTC.